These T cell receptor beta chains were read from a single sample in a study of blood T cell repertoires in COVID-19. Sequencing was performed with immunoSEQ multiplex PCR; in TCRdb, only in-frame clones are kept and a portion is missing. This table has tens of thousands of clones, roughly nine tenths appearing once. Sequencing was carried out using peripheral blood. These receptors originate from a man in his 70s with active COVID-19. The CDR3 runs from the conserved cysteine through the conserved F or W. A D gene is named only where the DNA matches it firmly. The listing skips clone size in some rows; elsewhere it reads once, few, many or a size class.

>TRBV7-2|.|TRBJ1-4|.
CASSPHARGSGKLFF
TGTGCCAGCAGCCCCCACGCTCGGGGGTCGGGAAAACTGTTTTTT
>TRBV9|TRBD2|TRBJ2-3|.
CASSTHLGSGRASDTQYF
TGTGCCAGCAGCACCCACTTGGGTAGCGGGAGGGCCTCGGATACGCAGTATTTT
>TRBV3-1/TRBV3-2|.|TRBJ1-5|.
CASSQDPGRDQPQHF
TGTGCCAGCAGCCAAGATCCCGGGAGGGATCAGCCCCAGCATTTT
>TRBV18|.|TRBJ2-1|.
CASSPGRVARGNEQFF
TGTGCCAGCTCACCCGGTCGGGTCGCCCGGGGCAATGAGCAGTTCTTC
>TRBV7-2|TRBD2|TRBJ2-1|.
CASSWTSGSNNEQFF
TGTGCCAGCAGTTGGACTAGCGGGAGCAACAATGAGCAGTTCTTC
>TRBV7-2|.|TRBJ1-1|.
CASSNERGLNTEAFF
TGTGCCAGCAGCAATGAAAGAGGGCTTAACACTGAAGCTTTCTTT
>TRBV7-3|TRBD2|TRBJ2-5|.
CASSSTSGFSETQYF
TGTGCCAGCAGCTCGACTAGCGGGTTTTCAGAGACCCAGTACTTC
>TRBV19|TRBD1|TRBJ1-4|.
CATQWSGQGVEKLFF
TGTGCCACCCAATGGTCGGGACAGGGGGTTGAAAAACTGTTTTTT
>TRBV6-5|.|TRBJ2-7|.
CASTRRESPYEQYF
TGTGCCAGCACCAGAAGGGAGTCCCCCTACGAGCAGTACTTC
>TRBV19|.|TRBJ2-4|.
CASTNGPQQYF
TGTGCCAGTACCAATGGGCCACAGCAGTACTTC
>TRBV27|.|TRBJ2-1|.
CASSFSVSVEGSYNEQFF
TGTGCCAGCAGTTTCAGCGTTTCCGTGGAAGGCAGCTACAATGAGCAGTTCTTC
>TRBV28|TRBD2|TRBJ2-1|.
CASSFPAGGRSEQFF
TGTGCCAGCAGTTTTCCTGCGGGAGGACGATCGGAGCAGTTCTTC
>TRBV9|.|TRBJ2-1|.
CASSPFGLALYNEQFF
TGTGCCAGCAGTCCGTTTGGGCTTGCCCTATACAATGAGCAGTTCTTC
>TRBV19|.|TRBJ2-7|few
CASSSDRPPYEQYF
TGTGCCAGTAGTTCTGACAGACCCCCCTACGAGCAGTACTTC
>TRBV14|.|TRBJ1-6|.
CASSQDRGYRGRHSPLHF
TGTGCCAGCAGCCAAGATCGGGGATATCGAGGAAGGCATTCACCCCTCCACTTT
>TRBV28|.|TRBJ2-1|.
CASSPPLGSQQFF
TGTGCCAGCAGTCCACCCCTCGGTAGCCAGCAGTTCTTC
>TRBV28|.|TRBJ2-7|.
CASRTSNYEQYF
TGTGCCAGCCGGACTTCCAACTACGAGCAGTACTTC
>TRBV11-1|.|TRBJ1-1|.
CASSLEPGTPEAFF
TGTGCCAGCAGCTTAGAACCGGGAACCCCTGAAGCTTTCTTT
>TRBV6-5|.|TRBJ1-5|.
CASRPPSNIGQPQHF
TGTGCCAGCAGGCCCCCCTCCAACATTGGTCAGCCCCAGCATTTT
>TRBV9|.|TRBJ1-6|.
CASSVGFGRGNSPLHF
TGTGCCAGCAGTGTAGGCTTTGGACGGGGTAATTCACCCCTCCACTTT
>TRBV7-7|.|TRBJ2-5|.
CASSTRGGETQYF
TGTGCCAGTTCCACCCGGGGAGGAGAGACCCAGTACTTC
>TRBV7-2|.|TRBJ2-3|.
CASSFASPGHKADTQYF
TGTGCCAGCAGCTTTGCTTCCCCGGGACATAAAGCAGATACGCAGTATTTT
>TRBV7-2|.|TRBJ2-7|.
CASSLVARGLNEQYF
TGTGCCAGCAGCTTAGTAGCTCGAGGGTTGAACGAGCAGTACTTC
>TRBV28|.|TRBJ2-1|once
CASSLLGSEQFF
TGTGCCAGCAGTTTATTGGGGAGTGAGCAGTTCTTC
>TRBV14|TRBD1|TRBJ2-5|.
CASSLGQGVYQETQYF
TGTGCCAGCAGCCTCGGACAGGGGGTGTACCAAGAGACCCAGTACTTC
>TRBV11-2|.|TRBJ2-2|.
CASSRNRNTGELFF
TGTGCCAGCAGCCGTAACAGGAACACCGGGGAGCTGTTTTTT
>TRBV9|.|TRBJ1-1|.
CASKRQGSAEAFF
TGTGCCAGCAAAAGGCAGGGCTCCGCTGAAGCTTTCTTT
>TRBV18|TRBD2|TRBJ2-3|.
CASSPRLAGGVDTQYF
TGTGCCAGCTCACCCCGACTAGCGGGGGGGGTGGATACGCAGTATTTT
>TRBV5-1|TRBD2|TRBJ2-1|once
CASSLAGSSYNEQFF
TGCGCCAGCAGCCTAGCGGGGAGCTCCTACAATGAGCAGTTCTTC
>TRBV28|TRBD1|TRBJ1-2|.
CASRRGDRRPYYGYTF
TGTGCCAGCCGAAGGGGGGACAGGAGGCCCTACTATGGCTACACCTTC
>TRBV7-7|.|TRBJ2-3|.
CASSLGRTDTQYF
TGTGCTAGCAGCTTAGGGAGAACAGATACGCAGTATTTT
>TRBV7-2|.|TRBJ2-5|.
CASSFDGGLYQETQYF
TGTGCCAGCAGCTTCGATGGGGGACTTTATCAAGAGACCCAGTACTTC